The clone carrying this T cell receptor beta chain was found once. In germline, CDR1 is SGHDT, CDR2 YYEEEE. This CDR3 is 15 amino acids long. Trimming pared 0 bases from V and 5 bases from J, leaving 9 bases between. In the authors' workflow: Scientists estimated how many nucleated cells there were by amplifying reference gene primers. Libraries were prepared by immunoSEQ multiplex PCR; TCRdb keeps only in-frame clonotypes and omits some of them. The DNA was the basis for D and trimming; V, J and clone size are from that table. The sample yields over 130,000 clones, approximately 84% seen once. Recruitment covered 20 to 25 US areas and drew participants whose ages spanned roughly 18 to 100 years. Cohorts were determined from participant-reported clinical history. This sample is part of a study of blood T cell repertoires in COVID-19. Overall study context: PBMCs, B-cell-depleted T cells, or T cells provided the cDNA or gDNA that made up the material.

The source material was PBMCs or T cells enriched from blood (not recorded which). The TCR comes from a woman between 50 and 59 years old with acute COVID-19. The rearrangement links TRBV5-6 to TRBJ1-6, with D tentatively TRBD1 (5 bases). CDR3 coding DNA: TGTGCCAGCAGCTTGGACAGGAGTAATAATTCACCCCTCCACTTT. Translation gives CASSLDRSNNSPLHF. Full variable domain (outside the CDR3, taken from reference TRBV5-6 and TRBJ1-6): DAGVTQSPTHLIKTRGQQVTLRCSPKSGHDTVSWYQQALGQGPQFIFQYYEEEERQRGNFPDRFSGHQFPNYSSELNVNALLLGDSALYLCASSLDRSNNSPLHFGNGTRLTVT.